The clone carrying this T cell receptor (beta chain) was detected many times. Its antigen remains unknown. This entry is derived from a study of T cell repertoires in cytomegalovirus infection. Study findings and constraints: Summed frequency of shared TCR beta families picked out CMV carriers who also had the relevant HLA.

Germline V gives CDR1 SEHNR, CDR2 FQNEAQ (reference sequence). V lost 5 bases and J 6 bases, leaving 7 bases between the germline ends. CDR3 size: 11 residues. TCRdb fed the reads into MiXCR, producing one record per CDR3 protein. The sample includes 740,000 or so distinct CDR3 sequences, roughly 35% seen only once; the top ten take under 3.5%. The TCR was taken from a human donor in good health (CMV status not recorded). Some clones in this sample may be carry-over from other donors' samples. The rearrangement links TRBV7-9 to TRBJ1-2, with a possible D match to TRBD1 (6 bases). The sequenced sample consisted of PBMCs. The CDR3 nucleotides read TGTGCCAGCAGCAGGGGGGATGGCTACACCTTC. Protein sequence: CASSRGDGYTF.